This T cell receptor (beta chain) emerged from a study of T cell responses to AZD1222 COVID-19 vaccine. Study-wide background: Second doses were pooled across both intervals (about 4 or about 12 weeks).

Method: immunoSEQ multiplex PCR; TCRdb's copy keeps in-frame clones and lacks some. The sample consists of roughly 120,000 clones, roughly 90% of them appearing once. CDR1 and CDR2 (germline): KGHSH, LQKENI. Trimming left V 0 bases short and J 10 bases short, with 7 bases between. The CDR3 length is 13 residues. This TCR derives from an adult in good health. The chain recombines TRBV18 with TRBJ1-6; D unresolved. Sequenced here: peripheral blood, sampled on day 0 of AZD1222 vaccination. Here the CDR3 reads CASSPPVGSPLHF. In nucleotides, the CDR3 is TGTGCCAGCTCACCACCGGTCGGATCACCCCTCCACTTT.